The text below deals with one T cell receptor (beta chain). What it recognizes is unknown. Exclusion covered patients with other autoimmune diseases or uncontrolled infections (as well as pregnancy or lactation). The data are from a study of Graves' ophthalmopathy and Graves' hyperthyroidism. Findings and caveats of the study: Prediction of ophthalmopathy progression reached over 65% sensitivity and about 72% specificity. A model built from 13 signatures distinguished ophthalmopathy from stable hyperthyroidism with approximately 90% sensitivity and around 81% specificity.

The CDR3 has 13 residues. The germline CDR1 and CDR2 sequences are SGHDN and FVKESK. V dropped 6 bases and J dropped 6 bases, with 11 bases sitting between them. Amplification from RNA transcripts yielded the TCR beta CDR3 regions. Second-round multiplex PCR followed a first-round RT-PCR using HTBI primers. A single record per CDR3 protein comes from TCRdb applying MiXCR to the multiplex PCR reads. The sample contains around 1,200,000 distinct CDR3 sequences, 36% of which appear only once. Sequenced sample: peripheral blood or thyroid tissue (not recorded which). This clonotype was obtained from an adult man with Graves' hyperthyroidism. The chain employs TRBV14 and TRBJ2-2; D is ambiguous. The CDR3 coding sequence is TGTGCCAGCAGTATAAAGGTGGCCGGGGAGCTGTTTTTT. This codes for CASSIKVAGELFF.